The source of this T cell receptor (beta chain) is a study of OX40 agonist ivuxolimab in advanced cancers. The data were produced by immunoSEQ multiplex PCR, yet TCRdb's version contains in-frame clones alone and is incomplete. The data contain about 78,000 clones, 70% to 85% of them singletons. Any history of autoimmune disease or systemic immunosuppression disqualified patients. In regard to this clone: Its cognate antigen is unknown.

Study findings and constraints: Expanded clones belonging to CD8+ T cells outnumbered, on average, those of CD4+. The 0.1-3.0 mg/kg partial responders had among the lowest clonal expansion.

Source: CD4+ or CD8+ T cells sorted from blood, taken in a trial of the OX40 agonist ivuxolimab. The clonotype originates from an adult with an advanced solid tumor such as melanoma, head and neck, liver or kidney cancer.

DNA of the CDR3: TGCGCCAGCAGCTTAACAGATACCGGGGAGCTGTTTTTT. It specifies CASSLTDTGELFF. V is TRBV5-1 and J is TRBJ2-2; no definite D call. The CDR3 extends over 13 amino acids. The germline CDR1 and CDR2 sequences are SGHRS and YFSETQ. Trimming left V 2 bases short and J 5 bases short, with 7 bases between.